The clone carrying this T cell receptor beta chain has a single count. Its antigen is as yet unknown. Trimming cost V 5 bases and J 2 bases; bases outside gene matches: 5. Germline V lookup: CDR1 SGHRS, CDR2 YFSETQ. This CDR3 is built from 15 residues. TCRdb reprocessed the RT-PCR reads via MiXCR and lists one record per CDR3 protein. Counted here are fewer than 550,000 distinct CDR3 sequences, less than 30% occurring once; the ten biggest clones make up under 2.5%. This sample was taken from a study of response to subunit inactivated influenza vaccine. Study outcomes and limitations: Authors proposed each seasonal influenza vaccination draws in few new T cells.

The chain uses TRBV5-1 and TRBJ1-4, with 8 bases aligning to TRBD1. Material: CD4+ T cells sorted from PBMCs, obtained less than 6 days after vaccination. This receptor was obtained from a man aged 45 to 65 who received an inactivated influenza vaccine. CDR3 loop: CASRGTGGTNEKLFF. The CDR3 nucleotides read TGCGCCAGCAGGGGGACAGGCGGCACTAATGAAAAACTGTTTTTT.